This T cell receptor beta chain was profiled in a study of breast tumors, draining lymph nodes, adjacent tissues. This clonotype was seen many times. What it binds is not known. TCRdb itself ran the multiplex PCR reads through MiXCR, one entry per CDR3 protein. The table includes about 220,000 distinct CDR3 sequences, less than 40% detected once. Study findings and constraints: Luminal-like breast cancer showed significantly higher tumor–nontumor repertoire similarity than basal-like. Tumor TCR diversity was below lymph nodes but above nontumor tissue. Data fit most tumor T cells coming from lymph node, expanding in tumor.

Samples came from axillary lymph nodes draining the breast cancer. Germline CDR1 SEHNR, CDR2 FQNEAQ (reference sequence). CDR3 length: 18 amino acids. The trim removed 4 bases at V and 2 bases at J, leaving 15 bases unmatched. The sequence was obtained from a female donor with breast cancer. Some clones in this sample may be carry-over from other donors' samples. The sample consisted of axillary lymph node tissue. The rearrangement links TRBV7-9 to TRBJ2-3, with 7 nucleotides matching TRBD2. In DNA form, the CDR3 reads TGTGCCAGCAGCTCGGCAACCGGGACTACTTTGAACACAGATACGCAGTATTTT. Translation gives CASSSATGTTLNTDTQYF.